These 14 T cell receptor beta chains originate from one sample sequenced in a study of shared clonotypes between healthy human individuals. Produced via immunoSEQ multiplex PCR; TCRdb's table is partial and in-frame only. Of some 2.1 million clones detected, 95% appear once; the ten largest clones hold 0.1% to 0.15%. Sequencing was done on a sample of naive CD4+ T cells sorted from blood. Subset indicated: CD45RA+ positively selected. These receptors all come from a man younger than 30 in good health.

The gene calls are TRBV2 and TRBJ2-7, with D unclear. Germline CDR1 reads SNHLY; CDR2 reads FYNNEI. Trimming left V 2 bases short and J 4 bases short, with 15 bases between. The CDR3 runs 15 residues. CDR3 nucleotide sequence: TGTGCCAGCAGTGAATGGTGGGAAGCAGCTTACGAGCAGTACTTC. Translated, it gives CASSEWWEAAYEQYF.

Details on this clone: Other nucleotide sequences in the sample specify the same CDR3. DNA for the CDR3: TGCGCCAGCAGCTTGGGGGGCGGTAATGAAAAACTGTTTTTT. Its translation is CASSLGGGNEKLFF. V gene TRBV5-1 combines with J gene TRBJ1-4; tentative D call: TRBD1 (5 bases). Germline lookup yields CDR1 SGHRS and CDR2 YFSETQ. This CDR3 comprises 14 residues. V gave up 0 bases and J gave up 4 bases, with 7 bases separating them.

Of note for this clone: The sample contains more than one DNA sequence encoding this CDR3. The rearrangement links TRBV18 to TRBJ2-7; the D is unclear. Germline values: CDR1 KGHSH, CDR2 LQKENI. Trimming shortened V by 3 bases and J by 0 bases, and 9 bases separated the two germline ends. The CDR3 sequence is 14 residues long. This CDR3 is CASSPSGGSYEQYF. Here the CDR3 DNA reads TGTGCCAGCTCACCGTCAGGCGGCTCCTACGAGCAGTACTTC.

This chain joins TRBV5-4 and TRBJ2-7; TRBD2 matches at 11 bases. Germline CDR1 SGHNT, CDR2 YYREEE (reference sequence). The V and J ends lost 1 base and 6 bases, in that order; junction bases with no gene match: 3. This CDR3 is built from 14 residues. The DNA for the CDR3 is TGTGCCAGCAGCTTGACTAGCGGGAGTGGCGAGCAGTACTTC. Its translation is CASSLTSGSGEQYF.

J is TRBJ1-2 and V is TRBV2, with D uncertain. Trimming removed 7 bases from V and 1 base from J, with 4 bases in between. The CDR3 has 11 amino acids. Germline V gives CDR1 SNHLY, CDR2 FYNNEI. Here the CDR3 reads CASKDNYGYTF. CDR3 bases: TGTGCCAGCAAAGATAACTATGGCTACACCTTC. The full variable domain, rest sourced from reference TRBV2 and TRBJ1-2, is EPEVTQTPSHQVTQMGQEVILRCVPISNHLYFYWYRQILGQKVEFLVSFYNNEISEKSEIFDDQFSVERPDGSNFTLKIRSTKLEDSAMYFCASKDNYGYTFGSGTRLTVV.

The CDR3 region is CASRHRDTSYEQYF. The CDR3 nucleotides are TGTGCCAGCAGACACCGGGACACCAGCTACGAGCAGTACTTC. The rearrangement links TRBV7-9 to TRBJ2-7; tentatively, D is TRBD1 (6 bases). The CDR3 loop spans 14 amino acids. CDR1 SEHNR and CDR2 FQNEAQ come from the germline V gene (reference sequence). V was clipped by 6 bases and J by 3 bases, with 15 bases between them.

V and J are TRBV12-5 and TRBJ1-1; D perhaps matches TRBD1 (5 bases). Trimming removed 2 bases from V and 0 bases from J, with 13 bases in between. The CDR3 totals 16 residues. Germline V lookup: CDR1 LGHNT, CDR2 FRNRAP. The CDR3 sequence: CASGLNASGLNTEAFF. The CDR3 coding sequence is TGTGCTAGTGGTTTGAACGCTTCGGGACTGAACACTGAAGCTTTCTTT. Full variable domain (rest looked up from reference TRBV12-5 and TRBJ1-1): DARVTQTPRHKVTEMGQEVTMRCQPILGHNTVFWYRQTMMQGLELLAYFRNRAPLDDSGMPKDRFSAEMPDATLATLKIQPSEPRDSAVYFCASGLNASGLNTEAFFGQGTRLTVV.

This clone was recorded once. The rearrangement joins TRBV6-5 to TRBJ2-7, with D perhaps being TRBD1 or TRBD2 (5 bases each). This CDR3 contains 14 residues. V was cut by 2 bases and J by 2 bases, with 10 bases left in between. Germline CDR1 and CDR2: MNHEY and SVGAGI. The CDR3 spells CASSYTRGPYEQYF. The CDR3 DNA reads as TGTGCCAGCAGTTACACTAGGGGTCCCTACGAGCAGTACTTC.

The chain recombines TRBV6-6 with TRBJ2-7; no reliable D call. The V gene's germline CDR1 is MNHNY and CDR2 SVGAGI (reference sequence). There are 15 residues in the CDR3. V gave up 4 bases and J gave up 4 bases, with 17 bases separating them. CDR3 nucleotide sequence: TGTGCCAGCAGTTCTTCACCCCGTTTTAGTTACGAGCAGTACTTC. Residues: CASSSSPRFSYEQYF.

In the case of this clone: Within the sample, other DNA sequences also encode this same CDR3. Here the CDR3 DNA reads TGTGCCAGCAGTTACTCGTTAGGGGGCAACTATGGCTACACCTTC. Translated: CASSYSLGGNYGYTF. The rearrangement links TRBV6-5 to TRBJ1-2; 7 bases match TRBD1. Germline CDR1 and CDR2: MNHEY and SVGAGI. This CDR3 comprises 15 residues. V lost 0 bases, J lost 2 bases, and 3 bases stayed unmatched.

J is TRBJ2-3 and V is TRBV7-9; D tentatively reads TRBD1 or TRBD2 (5 bases each). The germline gives CDR1 SEHNR, CDR2 FQNEAQ (reference sequence). The CDR3 covers 13 residues. Trimming took off 5 bases at V and 10 bases at J, with 16 bases between the two ends. The DNA of the CDR3 is TGTGCCAGCAGCCCCCGGGACGTAGAGGCGCAGTATTTT. Protein sequence: CASSPRDVEAQYF.

The chain links TRBV7-9 to TRBJ2-3; 13 bases fit TRBD2. Germline V lookup: CDR1 SEHNR, CDR2 FQNEAQ (reference sequence). CDR3 length: 16 amino acids. With V trimmed by 5 bases and J by 2 bases, 4 bases remained unmatched. CDR3 in DNA: TGTGCCAGCAGCCCACTAGCGGGGGGGACCACAGATACGCAGTATTTT. Amino acids: CASSPLAGGTTDTQYF.

The chain has TRBV11-2 and TRBJ1-4, with D perhaps TRBD1 (6 bases). CDR1 is SGHAT, CDR2 FQNNGV, per germline. Deletions cut 5 bases from V and 0 bases from J, with 13 bases between. This CDR3 has 16 residues. CDR3 sequence (DNA): TGTGCCAGCAGCCCACCACAGGGAGCAACTAATGAAAAACTGTTTTTT. Translation gives CASSPPQGATNEKLFF.

This clone is a singleton in its sample. This chain joins TRBV2 and TRBJ1-2; D is ambiguous. V was cut by 6 bases and J by 7 bases, with 18 bases left in between. The CDR3 is 14 residues long. Germline lookup yields CDR1 SNHLY and CDR2 FYNNEI. Here the CDR3 DNA reads TGTGCCAGCAGCCCTTTTGGGCAGGCTGGTGGCTACACCTTC. Amino acids: CASSPFGQAGGYTF. The full variable domain, in which reference TRBV2 and TRBJ1-2 provide the parts outside the CDR3, is EPEVTQTPSHQVTQMGQEVILRCVPISNHLYFYWYRQILGQKVEFLVSFYNNEISEKSEIFDDQFSVERPDGSNFTLKIRSTKLEDSAMYFCASSPFGQAGGYTFGSGTRLTVV.